A single T cell receptor (beta chain) is shown here with its context. Its antigen is still unknown. This sample stems from a study of blood T cells in healthy people across ages. Combining a sample-barcoded 5' primer with a J-beta primer mix, a second PCR ran for roughly 7 to 12 cycles. Every molecule of cDNA carried a tag from a template-switch adaptor with 12 random nucleotides. TCRdb independently ran MiXCR on the 5' RACE reads; one entry per CDR3 protein. The profile shows fewer than 1,000,000 distinct CDR3 sequences, around half of them singletons. Study findings and constraints: Aged donors had fewer naive CD4+ cells and lower diversity than long-lived donors.

The TCR originated in a man aged 80 or over in good health. What was sequenced was blood.

The CDR3 is CATSRVQGQAYEQYF. CDR3 coding DNA: TGTGCCACCAGCAGAGTACAGGGACAGGCCTACGAGCAGTACTTC. V is TRBV15 and J is TRBJ2-7, with 8 positions matching TRBD1. CDR3 length: 15 amino acids. Germline values: CDR1 LNHNV, CDR2 YYDKDF (reference sequence). V was pared by 1 base and J by 2 bases, with 4 bases of the junction left unmatched.